This T cell receptor beta chain was found in a study of blood T cell repertoires in COVID-19. Study-wide context: Samples representing acute and convalescent COVID-19 were sourced from the United States, Italy and Spain.

The germline CDR1 and CDR2 sequences are SGHRS and YFSETQ. The V gene lost 5 bases and the J gene lost 0 bases, with 11 bases spanning the gap. The CDR3 consists of 14 residues. The authors' processing: Amplifying reference gene primers gave estimates of nucleated cell counts. Repertoires were generated with immunoSEQ multiplex PCR, while TCRdb's copy carries only in-frame clones and drops some. D and trimming were read from the DNA, whereas the V and J calls and clone size are those reported in that table. The sample has more than 85,000 clones; nearly 90% are singletons. The TCR originated in a man aged 65 to 85 with acute or convalescent COVID-19. Sequenced input: peripheral blood. The V and J genes are TRBV5-1 and TRBJ1-2; D perhaps matches TRBD1 (6 bases). The CDR3 nucleotides read TGCGCCAGCAGAACAGGACAGACTAACTATGGCTACACCTTC. Translation gives CASRTGQTNYGYTF.